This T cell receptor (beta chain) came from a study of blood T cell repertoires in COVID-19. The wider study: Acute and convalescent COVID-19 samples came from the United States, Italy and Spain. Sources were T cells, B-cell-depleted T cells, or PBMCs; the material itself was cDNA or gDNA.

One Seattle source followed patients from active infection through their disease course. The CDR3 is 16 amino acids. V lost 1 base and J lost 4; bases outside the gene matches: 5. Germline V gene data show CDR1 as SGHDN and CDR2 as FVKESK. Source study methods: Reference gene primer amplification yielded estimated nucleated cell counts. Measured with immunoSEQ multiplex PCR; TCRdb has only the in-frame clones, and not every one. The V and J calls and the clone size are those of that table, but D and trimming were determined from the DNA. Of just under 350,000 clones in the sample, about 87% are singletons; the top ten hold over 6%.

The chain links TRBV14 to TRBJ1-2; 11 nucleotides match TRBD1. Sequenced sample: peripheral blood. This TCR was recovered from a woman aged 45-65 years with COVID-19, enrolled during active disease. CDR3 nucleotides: TGTGCCAGCAGCCAAGGGACAGGGGGCATCGGCTATGGCTACACCTTC. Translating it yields CASSQGTGGIGYGYTF.